This T cell receptor beta chain was captured in a study of read filtering for tumor transcriptome and immune sequencing. The CDR3 spans 11 residues. From germline, CDR1 is SEHNR and CDR2 FQNEAQ (reference sequence). Deletions cut 5 bases from V and 6 bases from J, with 7 bases between. This library used roughly 400 ng RNA and molecular barcoded adaptors spanning alpha/delta and beta/gamma chains. TCRdb re-analysed the reads in MiXCR, keeping a single row per CDR3 protein. The repertoire consists of 20,000 to 25,000 distinct CDR3 sequences, with 12% to 15% occurring once and the leading ten covering under 75%.

This sequence originates from a donor aged 40 or older with multiple myeloma. This chain joins TRBV7-9 and TRBJ1-2; no firm D call. Sequencing input: a population of CD138-negative cells sorted from bone marrow. CDR3 sequence: CASSRNDGYTF. The CDR3, as DNA: TGTGCCAGCAGCCGCAATGATGGCTACACCTTC.